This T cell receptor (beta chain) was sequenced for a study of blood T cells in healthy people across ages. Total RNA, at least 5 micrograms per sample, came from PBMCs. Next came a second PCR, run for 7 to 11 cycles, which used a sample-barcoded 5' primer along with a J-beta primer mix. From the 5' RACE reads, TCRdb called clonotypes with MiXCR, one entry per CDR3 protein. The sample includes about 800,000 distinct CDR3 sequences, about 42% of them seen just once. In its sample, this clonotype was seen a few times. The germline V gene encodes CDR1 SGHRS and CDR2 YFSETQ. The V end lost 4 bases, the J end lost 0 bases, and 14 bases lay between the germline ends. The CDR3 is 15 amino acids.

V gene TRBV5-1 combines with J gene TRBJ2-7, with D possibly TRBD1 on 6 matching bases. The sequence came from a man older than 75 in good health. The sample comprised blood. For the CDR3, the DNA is TGCGCCAGCAGCACCGGGGACATTTCCTCCTACGAGCAGTACTTC. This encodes CASSTGDISSYEQYF.